The clone carrying this T cell receptor beta chain was picked up many times. The antigen remains undetermined. This sample is drawn from a study of molecular identifiers for immune sequencing clone quantification. Whole-study findings and limits: Jurkat TCR RNA spiked in from one cell (amid more than 850,000 naive cells) was reportedly detectable. Over 97% of CMV-specific effector molecules, but under 1% of naive ones, were in clones above 20 copies.

The naive CD8 libraries originated from between roughly 18,000 and 1,000,000 sorted cells and drew on 10%, 30% or 50% RNA. Naive CD8 T cell sorting was performed on the CD8+CD4-CCR7+CD45RA+ phenotype. TCRdb reanalysed the PCR reads using MiXCR and keeps one entry per CDR3 protein. The sample lists 80,000 to 95,000 distinct CDR3 sequences, roughly 19% seen once, with about 0.85% in the top ten. Germline CDR1 reads SQVTM; CDR2 reads ANQGSEA. V lost 4 bases, J lost 1 base, and 6 bases stayed unmatched. CDR3 length equals 15 residues. The clonotype comes from a human donor in good health. Some libraries in this study had Jurkat cell RNA spiked in. Sequenced sample: naive CD8+ T cells from blood, with Jurkat cell RNA spiked in. As to subset: FACS-sorted CD8+CD4-CCR7+CD45RA+ naive T cells. V usage is TRBV29-1 and J usage is TRBJ2-2, with TRBD1 matching 7 bases. As DNA, the CDR3 is TGCAGCGTTGGTCCGCAGGGGGTGAACACCGGGGAGCTGTTTTTT. It yields the protein CSVGPQGVNTGELFF.